What follows is one T cell receptor beta chain and its context. Its antigen is as yet unknown. The PCR was carried out with 60 Vbeta primers and 13 Jbeta primers. TCRdb keeps only in-frame clones here, not all; method: immunoSEQ multiplex PCR. The data hold more than 110,000 clones, with roughly 83% observed a single time. These data are taken from a study of cytomegalovirus exposure and HLA in healthy donors. Turning to the study itself: An analysis done earlier identified almost 120 million unique TCR beta sequences from 200 million or so T cells. Study findings and constraints: As a later analysis revealed, most CMV-associated TCR beta chains appeared HLA-restricted. Previous analysis showed most TCR beta V segments were productive about 87% or about 30% of the time. After further analysis at a later stage, 15,000 to 20,000 TCR beta sequences were associated with HLA alleles at 0.05 false discovery rate.

After removal of 3 bases from V and 4 bases from J, the junction contained 10 bases not matched to a gene. Germline CDR1 and CDR2: MNHEY and SMNVEV (reference sequence). There are 16 residues in the CDR3. This TCR came from a female donor in good health and CMV-seronegative. This chain joins TRBV27 and TRBJ2-7; 9 nucleotides line up with TRBD1. Material for sequencing was PBMCs. As DNA, the CDR3 is TGTGCCAGCAGTTTTTTTCCGGGACAGGGCGCATACGAGCAGTACTTC. Translation: CASSFFPGQGAYEQYF.